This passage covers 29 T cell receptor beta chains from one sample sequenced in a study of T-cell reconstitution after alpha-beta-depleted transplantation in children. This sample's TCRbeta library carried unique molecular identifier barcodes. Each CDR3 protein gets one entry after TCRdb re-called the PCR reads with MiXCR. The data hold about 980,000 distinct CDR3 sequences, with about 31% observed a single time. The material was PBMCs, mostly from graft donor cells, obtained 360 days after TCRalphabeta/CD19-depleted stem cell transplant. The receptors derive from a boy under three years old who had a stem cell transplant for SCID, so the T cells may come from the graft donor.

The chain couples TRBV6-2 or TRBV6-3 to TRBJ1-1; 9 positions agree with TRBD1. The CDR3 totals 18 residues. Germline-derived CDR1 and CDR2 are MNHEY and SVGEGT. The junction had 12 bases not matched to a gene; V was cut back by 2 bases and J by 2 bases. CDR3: CASSYPKTGTGINTEAFF. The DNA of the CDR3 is TGTGCCAGCAGTTACCCTAAGACCGGGACAGGGATTAACACTGAAGCTTTCTTT.

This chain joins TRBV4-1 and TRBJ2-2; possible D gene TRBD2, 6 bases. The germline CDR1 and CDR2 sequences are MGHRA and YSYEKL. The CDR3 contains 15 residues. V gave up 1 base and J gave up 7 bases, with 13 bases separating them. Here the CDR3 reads CASSQVDLADGELFF. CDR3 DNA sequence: TGCGCCAGCAGCCAAGTAGACTTAGCGGACGGGGAGCTGTTTTTT.

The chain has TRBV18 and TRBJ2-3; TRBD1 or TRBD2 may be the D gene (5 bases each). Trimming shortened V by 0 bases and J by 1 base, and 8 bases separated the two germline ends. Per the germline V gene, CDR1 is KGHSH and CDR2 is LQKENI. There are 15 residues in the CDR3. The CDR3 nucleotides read TGTGCCAGCTCACCACCTACGGGGCGCACAGATACGCAGTATTTT. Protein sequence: CASSPPTGRTDTQYF.

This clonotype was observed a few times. The CDR3 protein is CASSLGTGGGNEQFF. The CDR3 DNA reads TGTGCCAGCAGTTTAGGGACAGGGGGCGGCAATGAGCAGTTCTTC. The V call is TRBV12-3 or TRBV12-4, the J call TRBJ2-1, with TRBD1 matching 11 bases. The CDR3 sequence is 15 residues long. The V gene end was trimmed by 1 base and the J gene end by 6 bases; junction bases not matched to a gene: 2.

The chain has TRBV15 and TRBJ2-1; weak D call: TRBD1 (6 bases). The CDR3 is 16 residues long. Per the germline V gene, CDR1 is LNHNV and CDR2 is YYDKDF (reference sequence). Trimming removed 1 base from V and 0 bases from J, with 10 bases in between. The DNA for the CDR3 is TGTGCCACCAGCAGAGCGTTAGGGGGCTCCTACAATGAGCAGTTCTTC. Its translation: CATSRALGGSYNEQFF.

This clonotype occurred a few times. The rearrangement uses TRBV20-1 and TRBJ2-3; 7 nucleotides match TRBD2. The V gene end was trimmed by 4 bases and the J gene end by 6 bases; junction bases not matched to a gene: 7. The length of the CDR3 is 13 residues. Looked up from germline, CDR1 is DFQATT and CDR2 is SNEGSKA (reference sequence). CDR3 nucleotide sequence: TGCAGTGCTACTGCGGGGGTTGGGGATACGCAGTATTTT. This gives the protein CSATAGVGDTQYF.

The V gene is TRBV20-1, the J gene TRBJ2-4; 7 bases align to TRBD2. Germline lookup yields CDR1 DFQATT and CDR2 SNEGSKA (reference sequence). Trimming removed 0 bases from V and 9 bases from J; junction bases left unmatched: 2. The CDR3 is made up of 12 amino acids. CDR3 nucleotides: TGCAGTGCTAGAGAGGGGGGGGGCATTCAGTACTTC. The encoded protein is CSAREGGGIQYF.

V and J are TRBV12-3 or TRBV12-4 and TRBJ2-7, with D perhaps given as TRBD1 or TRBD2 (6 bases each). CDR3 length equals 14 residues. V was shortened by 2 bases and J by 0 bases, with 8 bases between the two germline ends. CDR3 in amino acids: CASSLWGASYEQYF. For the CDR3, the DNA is TGTGCCAGCAGTTTATGGGGGGCCTCCTACGAGCAGTACTTC.

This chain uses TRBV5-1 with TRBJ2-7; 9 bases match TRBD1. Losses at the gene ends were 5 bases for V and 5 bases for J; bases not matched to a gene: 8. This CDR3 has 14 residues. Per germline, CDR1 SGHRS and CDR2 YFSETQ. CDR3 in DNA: TGCGCCAGCAGTCTAACAGGGGGCGAGCACGAGCAGTACTTC. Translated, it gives CASSLTGGEHEQYF.

CDR3 amino acids: CASSLDRAGYNEQFF. DNA of the CDR3: TGTGCCAGCAGTTTAGACAGGGCGGGCTACAATGAGCAGTTCTTC. J is TRBJ2-1 and V is TRBV12-3 or TRBV12-4, with TRBD1 as a possible D gene (6 bases). The germline V and J ends were trimmed by 1 base and 3 bases, with 10 bases remaining between them. The CDR3 covers 15 residues.

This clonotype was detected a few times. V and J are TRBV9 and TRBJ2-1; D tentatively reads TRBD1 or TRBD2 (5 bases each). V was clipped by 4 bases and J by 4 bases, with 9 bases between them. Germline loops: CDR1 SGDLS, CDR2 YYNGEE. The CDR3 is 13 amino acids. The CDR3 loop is CASSMGPYNEQFF. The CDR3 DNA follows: TGTGCCAGCAGCATGGGACCGTACAATGAGCAGTTCTTC.

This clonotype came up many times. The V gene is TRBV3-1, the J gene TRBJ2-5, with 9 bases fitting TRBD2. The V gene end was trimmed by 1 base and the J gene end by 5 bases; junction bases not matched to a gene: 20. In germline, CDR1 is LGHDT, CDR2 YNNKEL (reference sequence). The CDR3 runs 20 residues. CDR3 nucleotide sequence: TGTGCCAGCAGCCAAGTCTCTCCTAGGAGCGGGGGGACCCCCCGGGAGACCCAGTACTTC. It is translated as CASSQVSPRSGGTPRETQYF.

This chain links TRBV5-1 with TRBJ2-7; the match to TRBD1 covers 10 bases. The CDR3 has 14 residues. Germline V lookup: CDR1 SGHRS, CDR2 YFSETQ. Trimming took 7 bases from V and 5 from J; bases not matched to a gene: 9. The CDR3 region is CASSPGQGGHEQYF. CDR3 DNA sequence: TGCGCCAGCTCGCCCGGACAGGGGGGCCACGAGCAGTACTTC.

CDR3 DNA: TGCAGTGCAGGCCCCGGGACAGGAGCCTACGAGCAGTACTTC. Protein: CSAGPGTGAYEQYF. The V call is TRBV20-1, the J call TRBJ2-7; TRBD1 matches at 8 bases. This CDR3 is built from 14 residues. Germline V gene lookup returns CDR1 DFQATT and CDR2 SNEGSKA (reference sequence). V dropped 6 bases and J dropped 2; count of bases not matched to a gene: 9.

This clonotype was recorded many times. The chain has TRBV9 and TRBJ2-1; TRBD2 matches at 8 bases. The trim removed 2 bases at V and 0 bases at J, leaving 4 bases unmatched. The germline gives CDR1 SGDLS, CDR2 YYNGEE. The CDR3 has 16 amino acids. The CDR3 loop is CASSVLSGDSYNEQFF. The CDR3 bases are TGTGCCAGCAGCGTTCTTAGCGGGGACTCCTACAATGAGCAGTTCTTC.

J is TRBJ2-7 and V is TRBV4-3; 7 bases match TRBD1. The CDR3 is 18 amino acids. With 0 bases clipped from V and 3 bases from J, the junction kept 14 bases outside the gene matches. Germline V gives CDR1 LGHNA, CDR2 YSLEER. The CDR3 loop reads CASSQEKNIPGQSYEQYF. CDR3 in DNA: TGCGCCAGCAGCCAAGAAAAAAATATTCCGGGACAGAGCTACGAGCAGTACTTC.

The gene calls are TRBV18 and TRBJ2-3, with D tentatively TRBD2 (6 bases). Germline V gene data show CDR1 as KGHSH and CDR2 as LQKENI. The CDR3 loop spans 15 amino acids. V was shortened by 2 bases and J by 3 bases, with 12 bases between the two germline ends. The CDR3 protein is CASSPFPGGTDTQYF. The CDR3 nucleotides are TGTGCCAGCTCACCATTTCCCGGAGGGACAGATACGCAGTATTTT.

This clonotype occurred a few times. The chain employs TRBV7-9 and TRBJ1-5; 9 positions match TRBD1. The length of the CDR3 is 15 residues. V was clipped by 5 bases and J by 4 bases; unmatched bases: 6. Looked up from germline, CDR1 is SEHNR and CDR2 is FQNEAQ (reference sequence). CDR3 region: CASSQGTGRNQPQHF. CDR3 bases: TGTGCCAGCAGCCAGGGGACAGGGCGGAATCAGCCCCAGCATTTT.

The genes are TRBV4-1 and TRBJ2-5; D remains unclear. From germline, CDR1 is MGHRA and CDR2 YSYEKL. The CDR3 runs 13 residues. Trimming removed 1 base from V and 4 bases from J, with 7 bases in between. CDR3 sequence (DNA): TGCGCCAGCAGCCAAGGGTTTGTAGAGACCCAGTACTTC. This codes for CASSQGFVETQYF.

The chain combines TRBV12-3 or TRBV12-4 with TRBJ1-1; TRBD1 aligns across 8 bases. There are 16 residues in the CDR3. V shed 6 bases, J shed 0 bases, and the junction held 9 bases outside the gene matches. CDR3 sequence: CASRGQAPLMNTEAFF. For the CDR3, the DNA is TGTGCCAGCAGGGGACAGGCCCCACTCATGAACACTGAAGCTTTCTTT.

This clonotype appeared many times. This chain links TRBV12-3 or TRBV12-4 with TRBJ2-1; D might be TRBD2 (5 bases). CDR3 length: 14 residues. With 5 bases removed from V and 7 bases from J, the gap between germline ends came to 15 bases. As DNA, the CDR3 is TGTGCCAGCAGTCAAGGGATGAGGAGGAATGAGCAGTTCTTC. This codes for CASSQGMRRNEQFF.

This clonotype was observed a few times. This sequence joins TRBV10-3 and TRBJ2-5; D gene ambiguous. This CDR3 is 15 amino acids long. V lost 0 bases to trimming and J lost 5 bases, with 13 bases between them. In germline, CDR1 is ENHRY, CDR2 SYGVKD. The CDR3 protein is CAISESLGFQETQYF. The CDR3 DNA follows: TGTGCCATCAGTGAGTCGCTGGGTTTTCAGGAGACCCAGTACTTC.

The CDR3 bases are TGTGCCAGCGAGCCCCCTCTCGGCTCGGGACTAGCCTTCACAGATACGCAGTATTTT. Residues: CASEPPLGSGLAFTDTQYF. The chain combines TRBV28 with TRBJ2-3, with 9 bases identical to TRBD2. This CDR3 comprises 19 residues. The junction had 20 bases not matched to a gene; V was cut back by 8 bases and J by 2 bases. CDR1 and CDR2 (germline): MDHEN, SYDVKM.

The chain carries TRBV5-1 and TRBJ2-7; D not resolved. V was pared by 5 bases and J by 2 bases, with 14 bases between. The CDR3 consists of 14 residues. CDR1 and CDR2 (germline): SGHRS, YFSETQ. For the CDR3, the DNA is TGCGCCAGCAGGAGCCCGGGCAAAACCTACGAGCAGTACTTC. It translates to CASRSPGKTYEQYF.

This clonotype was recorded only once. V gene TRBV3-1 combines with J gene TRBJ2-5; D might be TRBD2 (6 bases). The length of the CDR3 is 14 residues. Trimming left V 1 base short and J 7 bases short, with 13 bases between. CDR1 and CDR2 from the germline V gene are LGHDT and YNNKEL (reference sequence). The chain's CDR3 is CASSQAGVRVTQYF. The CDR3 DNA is TGTGCCAGCAGCCAAGCGGGGGTGAGGGTGACCCAGTACTTC.

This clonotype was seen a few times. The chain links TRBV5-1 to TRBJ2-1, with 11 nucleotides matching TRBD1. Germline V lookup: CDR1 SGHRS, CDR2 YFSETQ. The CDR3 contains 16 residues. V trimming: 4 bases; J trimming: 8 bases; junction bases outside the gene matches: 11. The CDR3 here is CASSLGTGTGGYEQFF. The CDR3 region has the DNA TGCGCCAGCAGCCTGGGTACCGGGACAGGGGGTTATGAGCAGTTCTTC.

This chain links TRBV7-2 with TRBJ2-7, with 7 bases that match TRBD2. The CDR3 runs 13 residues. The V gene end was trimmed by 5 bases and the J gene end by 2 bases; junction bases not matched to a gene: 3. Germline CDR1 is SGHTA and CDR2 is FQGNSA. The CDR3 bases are TGTGCCAGCAGCCGCGGGAGCACCTACGAGCAGTACTTC. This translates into CASSRGSTYEQYF.

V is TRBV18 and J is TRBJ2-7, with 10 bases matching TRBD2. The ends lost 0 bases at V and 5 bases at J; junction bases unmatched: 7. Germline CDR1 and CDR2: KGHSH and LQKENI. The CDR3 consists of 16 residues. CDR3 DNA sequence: TGTGCCAGCTCACCACCTCCGGGACTAGCGATCCACGAGCAGTACTTC. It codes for CASSPPPGLAIHEQYF.

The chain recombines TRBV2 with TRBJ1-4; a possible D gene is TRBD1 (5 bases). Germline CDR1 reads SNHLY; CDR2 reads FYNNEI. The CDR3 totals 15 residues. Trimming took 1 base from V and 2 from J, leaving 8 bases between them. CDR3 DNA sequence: TGTGCCAGCAGTGAAGGAGGGGCGACTAATGAAAAACTGTTTTTT. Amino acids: CASSEGGATNEKLFF.